This passage covers 2 T cell receptor beta chains from one sample sequenced in a study of T cells in Graves' hyperthyroidism and ophthalmopathy. RNA transcripts provided the source from which TCR beta CDR3 regions were amplified. Using the HTBI primer set, a first-round RT-PCR was run on the TCR CDR3. From the multiplex PCR reads, TCRdb called clonotypes with MiXCR, one entry per CDR3 protein. This table has more than 300,000 distinct CDR3 sequences, about a fifth appearing once. The sample was blood. All receptors come from a man aged 18-30 years with Graves' ophthalmopathy.

J is TRBJ2-7 and V is TRBV10-2; the match to TRBD1 covers 10 bases. Losses at the gene ends were 4 bases for V and 7 bases for J; bases not matched to a gene: 7. CDR3 length equals 14 residues. From germline, CDR1 is WSHSY and CDR2 SAAADI. DNA of the CDR3: TGCGCCAGCAGTGGGGTTGACAGGGGGCAAGAGCAGTACTTC. Residues: CASSGVDRGQEQYF.

A few counts support this clonotype. The gene calls are TRBV15 and TRBJ2-2; 12 bases line up with TRBD1. Trimming at V came to 0 bases and at J to 6 bases, leaving 5 bases not matched to a gene. CDR1 is LNHNV and CDR2 is YYDKDF in the germline V gene (reference sequence). The CDR3 has 17 residues. CDR3 region: CATSREPGQGAAGELFF. CDR3 nucleotides: TGTGCCACCAGCAGAGAACCGGGACAGGGGGCCGCCGGGGAGCTGTTTTTT.